Following are 30 T cell receptor beta chains from one sample sequenced in a study of shared clonotypes between healthy human individuals. Only in-frame clones appear in the TCRdb table, and some are missing; sequencing was by immunoSEQ multiplex PCR. The data hold about 510,000 clones, with about 80% observed a single time. Sequencing was carried out using PBMCs. Source of these receptors: a woman aged 40 to 50 in good health. Some clones in this sample may be carry-over from other donors' samples.

The rearrangement links TRBV19 to TRBJ1-3; 8 bases match TRBD1. CDR1 is LNHDA, CDR2 SQIVND, per germline (reference sequence). This CDR3 comprises 15 residues. V was pared by 4 bases and J by 0 bases, with 2 bases of the junction left unmatched. DNA for the CDR3: TGTGCCAGTAGTAGGACAGGGATCTCTGGAAACACCATATATTTT. Translating it yields CASSRTGISGNTIYF.

The chain carries TRBV7-2 and TRBJ1-1; TRBD1 matches at 7 bases. CDR1 is SGHTA, CDR2 FQGNSA, per germline. V lost 0 bases, J lost 3 bases, and 4 bases stayed unmatched. The CDR3 sequence is 15 residues long. The CDR3 spells CASSLASGGYTEAFF. CDR3 nucleotides: TGTGCCAGCAGCTTAGCTTCAGGGGGTTACACTGAAGCTTTCTTT.

As regards this clone: A single base separates this from a much larger clone, so it may be a read error. The genes are TRBV5-4 and TRBJ1-1; D gene ambiguous. Germline CDR1 reads SGHNT; CDR2 reads YYREEE (reference sequence). The CDR3 covers 12 residues. Trimming removed 4 bases from V and 11 bases from J, with 15 bases in between. CDR3 coding DNA: TGTGCCAGCAGCCCTACGATAGGATTTGCTTTCTTT. The encoded protein is CASSPTIGFAFF.

This chain connects TRBV30 to TRBJ2-6; D remains ambiguous. Germline V gene data show CDR1 as GTSNPN and CDR2 as SVGIG (reference sequence). The germline V and J ends were trimmed by 4 bases and 0 bases, with 7 bases remaining between them. The CDR3 is made up of 14 amino acids. CDR3 DNA sequence: TGTGCCTGGAAGTGGGTCTCTGGGGCCAACGTCCTGACTTTC. Protein: CAWKWVSGANVLTF. The variable domain in full, with the rest retrieved from reference TRBV30 and TRBJ2-6, is SQTIHQWPATLVQPVGSPLSLECTVEGTSNPNLYWYRQAAGRGLQLLFYSVGIGQISSEVPQNLSASRPQDRQFILSSKKLLLSDSGFYLCAWKWVSGANVLTFGAGSRLTVL.

The chain is built from TRBV30 and TRBJ1-1; 7 positions agree with TRBD1. The germline V gene has CDR1 GTSNPN and CDR2 SVGIG (reference sequence). The length of the CDR3 is 13 residues. J gave up 3 bases and V 2 bases, and 3 bases lay outside the gene matches. The CDR3 bases are TGTGCCTGGAGTCCAGGGGGAGACACTGAAGCTTTCTTT. Amino acids: CAWSPGGDTEAFF. Variable domain in full (rest from reference TRBV30 and TRBJ1-1): SQTIHQWPATLVQPVGSPLSLECTVEGTSNPNLYWYRQAAGRGLQLLFYSVGIGQISSEVPQNLSASRPQDRQFILSSKKLLLSDSGFYLCAWSPGGDTEAFFGQGTRLTVV.

Written as DNA, the CDR3 is TGCAGCGTTGCGGGGCCGGACCCTCGCTCACCCAGATACTTC. Its protein product is CSVAGPDPRSPRYF. This chain joins TRBV29-1 and TRBJ2-4, with D perhaps matching TRBD1 or TRBD2 (5 bases each). This CDR3 has 14 amino acids. In germline, CDR1 is SQVTM, CDR2 ANQGSEA. The V end lost 4 bases, the J end lost 16 bases, and 26 bases lay between the germline ends. Full variable domain (remainder filled in from reference TRBV29-1 and TRBJ2-4): SAVISQKPSRDICQRGTSLTIQCQVDSQVTMMFWYRQQPGQSLTLIATANQGSEATYESGFVIDKFPISRPNLTFSTLTVSNMSPEDSSIYLCSVAGPDPRSPRYFGAGTRLSVL.

The V call is TRBV18, the J call TRBJ1-1, with D unresolved. Germline loops: CDR1 KGHSH, CDR2 LQKENI. The CDR3 length is 15 residues. V lost 0 bases, J lost 1 base, and 9 bases lay in between. CDR3 sequence reads: CASSPPSGQNTEAFF. The CDR3 region has the DNA TGTGCCAGCTCACCACCTTCAGGTCAGAACACTGAAGCTTTCTTT.

Concerning this clone itself: Other nucleotide sequences in the sample specify the same CDR3. This sequence joins TRBV5-4 and TRBJ2-2; D is ambiguous. Deletions cut 0 bases from V and 4 bases from J, with 4 bases between. Germline-derived CDR1 and CDR2 are SGHNT and YYREEE (reference sequence). The CDR3 sequence is 13 residues long. Here the CDR3 DNA reads TGTGCCAGCAGCTTGGACTTCACCGGGGAGCTGTTTTTT. The encoded protein is CASSLDFTGELFF.

This clone showed up just once. The chain carries TRBV15 and TRBJ2-6; D tentatively fits TRBD1 or TRBD2 (7 bases each). Between the trimmed V and J ends, which lost 8 bases and 4 bases, there was a span of 12 bases. The CDR3 spans 14 residues. Germline lookup yields CDR1 LNHNV and CDR2 YYDKDF (reference sequence). CDR3 sequence (DNA): TGTGCCACCGCCAGGGGGGGCGGGGCCAACGTCCTGACTTTC. It specifies CATARGGGANVLTF. The entire variable domain, with the rest obtained from reference TRBV15 and TRBJ2-6, is as follows: DAMVIQNPRYQVTQFGKPVTLSCSQTLNHNVMYWYQQKSSQAPKLLFHYYDKDFNNEADTPDNFQSRRPNTSFCFLDIRSPGLGDTAMYLCATARGGGANVLTFGAGSRLTVL.

CDR3 coding DNA: TGTGCCACCGGACAGGAACAGCAGTACTTC. Protein: CATGQEQQYF. V gene TRBV6-1 combines with J gene TRBJ2-7, with 7 positions matching TRBD1. The germline CDR1 and CDR2 sequences are MNHNS and SASEGT. J was trimmed by 8 bases and V by 10 bases; bases with no gene match: 5. This CDR3 has 10 residues.

Note on this clone: This is likely an artifact of a read error, given a far larger clone one base away. The CDR3 region has the DNA TGTGCCAGCAGCTTAGGCAGCAATCAGCCCCAGCATTTT. It translates to CASSLGSNQPQHF. The chain uses TRBV11-2 and TRBJ1-5; D ambiguous. Germline CDR1 SGHAT, CDR2 FQNNGV. The V gene lost 1 base and the J gene lost 1 base, with 2 bases spanning the gap. The length of the CDR3 is 13 residues.

The rearrangement joins TRBV28 to TRBJ2-1; D is undetermined. Trimming took 6 bases from V and 3 from J, leaving 18 bases between them. CDR3 size: 16 residues. Germline CDR1 and CDR2: MDHEN and SYDVKM. The CDR3 DNA follows: TGTGCCAGCAGCCGCAGCTTCGGAACAAGCTACAATGAGCAGTTCTTC. Translated, it gives CASSRSFGTSYNEQFF.

The chain employs TRBV7-9 and TRBJ2-3; the match to TRBD2 covers 11 bases. The J segment lost 4 bases and the V segment lost 2 bases, leaving 8 bases of the junction unmatched. The CDR3 is 17 amino acids. CDR1 and CDR2 from the germline V gene are SEHNR and FQNEAQ (reference sequence). CDR3 region: CASSLPKLAGVADTQYF. Here the CDR3 DNA reads TGTGCCAGCAGCTTACCCAAACTAGCGGGAGTCGCAGATACGCAGTATTTT.

With respect to this clone: A read error is likely here: a far larger clone is one base away. V and J are TRBV4-3 and TRBJ2-2; D perhaps matches TRBD2 (6 bases). This CDR3 region has 17 residues. CDR1 and CDR2 (germline): LGHNA, YSLEER. V dropped 8 bases and J dropped 3 bases, with 22 bases sitting between them. The CDR3 sequence: CASQPTGRGDYTGELFF. Written as DNA, the CDR3 is TGCGCCAGCCAACCAACCGGGAGAGGGGATTACACCGGGGAGCTGTTTTTT.

V usage is TRBV21-1 and J usage is TRBJ2-7; the table calls TRBD1, which could not be checked here. TRBV21-1 is listed as a pseudogene. The CDR3 has 15 residues. The CDR3 is CASSNGQGRRYEQYF. CDR3 nucleotides: TGTGCCAGCAGCAACGGACAGGGTCGTCGCTACGAGCAGTACTTC.

The chain carries TRBV6-5 and TRBJ2-1, with 10 bases lining up with TRBD2. CDR1 and CDR2 (germline): MNHEY, SVGAGI. V lost 10 bases to trimming and J lost 12 bases; unmatched junction nucleotides: 15. The CDR3 contains 14 residues. CDR3 protein: CATFLNIAGGPQFF. The CDR3, as DNA: TGTGCCACCTTCCTAAACATAGCGGGAGGTCCGCAGTTCTTC.

The rearrangement uses TRBV25-1 and TRBJ1-2; D ambiguous. The germline V and J ends were trimmed by 8 bases and 3 bases, with 13 bases remaining between them. The CDR3 loop spans 13 amino acids. Germline values: CDR1 MGHDK, CDR2 SYGVNS. CDR3 bases: TGTGCCAGCCGAACTCAGGCCTACTATGGCTACACCTTC. Translating it yields CASRTQAYYGYTF.

The J gene is TRBJ2-2, the V gene TRBV7-8; D possibly corresponds to TRBD2 (6 bases). The CDR3 loop spans 16 amino acids. Germline-derived CDR1 and CDR2 are SGHVS and FQNEAQ. V lost 5 bases to trimming and J lost 3 bases, with 16 bases between them. The CDR3 spells CASSVRPGLDTGELFF. DNA of the CDR3: TGTGCCAGCAGCGTCCGACCGGGACTTGACACCGGGGAGCTGTTTTTT. The entire variable domain, with the rest obtained from reference TRBV7-8 and TRBJ2-2, is as follows: GAGVSQSPRYKVAKRGQDVALRCDPISGHVSLFWYQQALGQGPEFLTYFQNEAQLDKSGLPSDRFFAERPEGSVSTLKIQRTQQEDSAVYLCASSVRPGLDTGELFFGEGSRLTVL.

The chain carries TRBV6-7 and TRBJ2-7, with 9 bases fitting TRBD1. TRBV6-7 falls under the ORF class, with uncertain function. This CDR3 has 14 amino acids. V was pared by 5 bases and J by 3 bases, with 5 bases of the junction left unmatched. The CDR3 sequence is CASSPTGGLYEQYF. CDR3 DNA: TGTGCCAGCAGTCCGACAGGGGGGCTCTACGAGCAGTACTTC.

The chain couples TRBV5-4 to TRBJ2-1; 9 positions match TRBD1. Trimming took 10 bases from V and 8 from J; bases not matched to a gene: 10. CDR1 is SGHNT and CDR2 is YYREEE in the germline V gene (reference sequence). The CDR3 consists of 13 residues. CDR3 sequence: CALRGQGGHEQFF. CDR3 coding DNA: TGTGCCCTGCGGGGACAGGGAGGCCATGAGCAGTTCTTC.

V is TRBV18 and J is TRBJ2-7; the D is unclear. The CDR3 is made up of 20 amino acids. CDR1 and CDR2 from the germline V gene are KGHSH and LQKENI. With 2 bases removed from V and 3 bases from J, the gap between germline ends came to 29 bases. The CDR3 is CASSPISPLLAEREDYEQYF. The CDR3, as DNA: TGTGCCAGCTCACCAATATCCCCCCTCCTGGCCGAGCGTGAAGACTACGAGCAGTACTTC.

This clone was seen a few times. The chain is built from TRBV7-7 and TRBJ2-5, with D maybe TRBD2 (6 bases). Trimming removed 5 bases from V and 1 base from J, with 14 bases in between. This CDR3 has 15 amino acids. CDR1 and CDR2 (germline): SSHAT, FNYEAQ (reference sequence). DNA of the CDR3: TGTGCCAGCAGCCCGGGGGTAGGGATCCAAGAGACCCAGTACTTC. Its protein is CASSPGVGIQETQYF.

In regard to this clone: This CDR3 is also generated by other DNA sequences in the sample. J is TRBJ1-1 and V is TRBV18; D possibly corresponds to TRBD1 (6 bases). This CDR3 has 15 residues. Germline V gene lookup returns CDR1 KGHSH and CDR2 LQKENI. The germline V and J ends were trimmed by 5 bases and 1 base, with 14 bases remaining between them. Written as DNA, the CDR3 is TGTGCCAGCTCAAATTCCGGGACAAGGAACACTGAAGCTTTCTTT. Translation gives CASSNSGTRNTEAFF. Full variable domain (missing parts from reference TRBV18 and TRBJ1-1): NAGVMQNPRHLVRRRGQEARLRCSPMKGHSHVYWYRQLPEEGLKFMVYLQKENIIDESGMPKERFSAEFPKEGPSILRIQQVVRGDSAAYFCASSNSGTRNTEAFFGQGTRLTVV.

V and J are TRBV5-5 and TRBJ1-1; 7 positions match TRBD1. The CDR3 contains 13 residues. V was pared by 5 bases and J by 5 bases, with 6 bases of the junction left unmatched. In germline, CDR1 is SGHKS, CDR2 YYEKEE (reference sequence). In DNA, the CDR3 is TGTGCCAGCAGGGAGGGGGCTCGGACTGAAGCTTTCTTT. Amino acids: CASREGARTEAFF.

The table lists this clone with a few counts. The chain couples TRBV7-3 to TRBJ2-7, with 8 bases fitting TRBD1. Unmatched junction bases numbered 3, after V lost 3 bases and J lost 5 bases. CDR1 and CDR2 (germline): SGHTA, FQGTGA. The CDR3 has 13 amino acids. This CDR3 reads CASSLDREHEQYF. Written as DNA, the CDR3 is TGTGCCAGCAGCTTGGACAGGGAACACGAGCAGTACTTC.

J is TRBJ2-2 and V is TRBV28, with no clear D. Looked up from germline, CDR1 is MDHEN and CDR2 is SYDVKM. The CDR3 totals 13 residues. Trimming left V 8 bases short and J 5 bases short, with 12 bases between. In DNA, the CDR3 is TGTGCCAGCCTGACAATGGGAACCGGGGAGCTGTTTTTT. Translation gives CASLTMGTGELFF.

The V and J genes are TRBV28 and TRBJ2-7; 7 positions agree with TRBD1. The CDR3 runs to 16 residues. Germline assignment: CDR1 MDHEN and CDR2 SYDVKM. V lost 4 bases and J lost 6; bases outside the gene matches: 15. CDR3 amino acids: CASSSTRKSTGPEQYF. The CDR3 nucleotides read TGTGCCAGCAGTTCTACCCGAAAGTCGACAGGGCCCGAGCAGTACTTC.

This clone was seen more than once but under ten times. The V and J genes are TRBV27 and TRBJ2-7, with D maybe TRBD2 (7 bases). The CDR3 has 12 residues. The germline V gene encodes CDR1 MNHEY and CDR2 SMNVEV (reference sequence). V was pared by 3 bases and J by 8 bases, with 11 bases between. Here the CDR3 DNA reads TGTGCCAGCAGTTTCGGGGGGCTGAAGCAGTACTTC. This gives the protein CASSFGGLKQYF.

This chain uses TRBV5-1 with TRBJ2-2; D is unclear. Trimming removed 6 bases at V and 0 bases at J, with 15 bases between. The CDR3 extends over 16 amino acids. Germline assignment: CDR1 SGHRS and CDR2 YFSETQ. Here the CDR3 DNA reads TGCGCCAGCAAAAGAATGACGGGCGCGAACACCGGGGAGCTGTTTTTT. It is translated as CASKRMTGANTGELFF.

This chain connects TRBV6-5 to TRBJ2-7, with 7 bases fitting TRBD2. The germline gives CDR1 MNHEY, CDR2 SVGAGI. CDR3 size: 15 residues. J lost 5 bases, V lost 0 bases, and 7 bases had no gene match. The CDR3 loop is CASSYSLREPNEQYF. The CDR3 nucleotides are TGTGCCAGCAGTTACTCCCTGCGGGAGCCCAACGAGCAGTACTTC.